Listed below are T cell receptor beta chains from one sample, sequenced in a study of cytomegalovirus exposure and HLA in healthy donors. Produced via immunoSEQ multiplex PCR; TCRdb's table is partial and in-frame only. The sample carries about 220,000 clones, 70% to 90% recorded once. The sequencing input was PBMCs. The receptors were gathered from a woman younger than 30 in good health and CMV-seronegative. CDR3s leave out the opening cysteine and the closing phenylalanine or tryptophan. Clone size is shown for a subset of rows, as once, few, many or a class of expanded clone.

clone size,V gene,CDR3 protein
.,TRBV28,ASSLSLLAGEETQY
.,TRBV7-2,ASTSVAGVSYNEQF
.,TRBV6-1,ASSDLAGAGYEQF
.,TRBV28,ASSLFQSIKEQF
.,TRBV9,ASSDSATSSGNTIY
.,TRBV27,ASSPLTGLEQY
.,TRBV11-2,ASSRTGTGQYEQY
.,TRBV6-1,ASSAVVAVGEAWETQY
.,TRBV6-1,ASTAGDKNIQY
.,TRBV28,ASSLGRRESNQPQH
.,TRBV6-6,ASSYFQREVYEQY
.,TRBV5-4,ASSLGDRRY
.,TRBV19,ASSLGGKRNQPQH
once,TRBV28,ASTLGVRGRSTDTQY
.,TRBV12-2,ASRLALRGCPGLAGLNYEQY
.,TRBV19,ASSIGGGAGYEQY
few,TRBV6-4,ASSEREGPYEQY